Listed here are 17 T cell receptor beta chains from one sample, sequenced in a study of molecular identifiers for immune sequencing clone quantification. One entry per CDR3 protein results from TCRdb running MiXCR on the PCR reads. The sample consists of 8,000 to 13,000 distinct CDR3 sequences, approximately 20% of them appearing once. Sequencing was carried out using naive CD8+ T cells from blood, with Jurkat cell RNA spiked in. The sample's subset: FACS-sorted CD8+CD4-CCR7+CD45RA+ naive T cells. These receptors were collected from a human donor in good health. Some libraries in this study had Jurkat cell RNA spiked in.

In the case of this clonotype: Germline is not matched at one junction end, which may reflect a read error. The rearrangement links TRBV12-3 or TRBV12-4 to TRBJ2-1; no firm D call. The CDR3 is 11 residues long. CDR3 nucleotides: TGTGCCAGCAGCCCCCACAATGAGCAGTCCTTC. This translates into CASSPHNEQSF.

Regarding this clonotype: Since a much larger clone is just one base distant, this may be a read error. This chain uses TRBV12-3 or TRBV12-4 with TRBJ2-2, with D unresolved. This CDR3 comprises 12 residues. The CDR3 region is CAGSLVPGELFF. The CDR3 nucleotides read TGTGCCGGCAGTTTAGTCCCCGGGGAGCTGTTTTTT.

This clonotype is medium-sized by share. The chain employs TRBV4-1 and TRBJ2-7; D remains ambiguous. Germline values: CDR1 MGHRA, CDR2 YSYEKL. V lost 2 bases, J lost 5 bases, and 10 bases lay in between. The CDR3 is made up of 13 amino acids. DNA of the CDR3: TGCGCCAGCAGCCAACCGGGTAGAGACGAGCAGTACTTC. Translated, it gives CASSQPGRDEQYF.

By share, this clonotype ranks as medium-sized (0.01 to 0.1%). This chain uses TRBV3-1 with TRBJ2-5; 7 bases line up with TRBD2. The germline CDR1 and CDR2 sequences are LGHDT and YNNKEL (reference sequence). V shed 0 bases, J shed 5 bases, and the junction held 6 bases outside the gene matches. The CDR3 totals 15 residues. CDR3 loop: CASSQDRAGMETQYF. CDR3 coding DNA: TGTGCCAGCAGCCAAGATAGAGCGGGAATGGAGACCCAGTACTTC.

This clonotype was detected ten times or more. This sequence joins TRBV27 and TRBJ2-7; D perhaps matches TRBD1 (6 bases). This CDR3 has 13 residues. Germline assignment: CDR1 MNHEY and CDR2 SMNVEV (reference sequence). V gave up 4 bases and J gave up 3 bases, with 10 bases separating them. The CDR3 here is CASSYGRGYEQYF. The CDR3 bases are TGTGCCAGCAGTTATGGCAGGGGCTACGAGCAGTACTTC.

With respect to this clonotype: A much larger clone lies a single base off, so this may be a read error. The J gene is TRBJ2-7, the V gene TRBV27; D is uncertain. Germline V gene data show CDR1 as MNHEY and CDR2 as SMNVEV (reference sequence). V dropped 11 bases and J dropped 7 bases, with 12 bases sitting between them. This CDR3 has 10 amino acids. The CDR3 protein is CACGPLEQYF. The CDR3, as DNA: TGTGCCTGCGGTCCTTTGGAGCAGTACTTC.

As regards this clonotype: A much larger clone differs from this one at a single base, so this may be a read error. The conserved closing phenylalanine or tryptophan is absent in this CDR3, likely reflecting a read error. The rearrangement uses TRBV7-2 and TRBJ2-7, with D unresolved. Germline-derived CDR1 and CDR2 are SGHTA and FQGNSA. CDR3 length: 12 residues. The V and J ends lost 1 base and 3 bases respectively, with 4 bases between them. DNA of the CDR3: TGTGCCAGCAGCTTAGTGGTCTACGAGCAGTACTCC. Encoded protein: CASSLVVYEQYS.

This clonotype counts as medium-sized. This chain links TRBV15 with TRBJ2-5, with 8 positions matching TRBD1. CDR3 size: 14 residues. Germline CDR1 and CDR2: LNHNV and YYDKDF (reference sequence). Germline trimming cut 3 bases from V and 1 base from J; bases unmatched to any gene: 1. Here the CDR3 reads CATSSGQGQETQYF. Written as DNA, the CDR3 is TGTGCCACCAGCAGTGGACAGGGCCAAGAGACCCAGTACTTC.

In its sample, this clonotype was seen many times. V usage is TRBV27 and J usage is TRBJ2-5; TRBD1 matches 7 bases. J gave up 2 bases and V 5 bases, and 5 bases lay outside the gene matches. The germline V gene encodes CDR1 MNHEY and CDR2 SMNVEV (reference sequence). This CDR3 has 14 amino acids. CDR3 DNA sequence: TGTGCCAGCAGTCCCCTGGACAGGCAAGAGACCCAGTACTTC. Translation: CASSPLDRQETQYF.

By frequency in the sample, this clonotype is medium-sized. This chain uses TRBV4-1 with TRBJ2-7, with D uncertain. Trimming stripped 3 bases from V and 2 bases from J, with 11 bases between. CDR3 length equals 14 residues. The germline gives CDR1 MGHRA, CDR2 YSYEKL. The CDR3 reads CASSQRPGPYEQYF. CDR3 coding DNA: TGCGCCAGCAGCCAGCGCCCGGGCCCCTACGAGCAGTACTTC.

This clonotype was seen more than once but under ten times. CDR3 nucleotide sequence: TGTGCCAGCAGCGTACTCACCGGCACTGAAGCTTTCTTT. Protein product: CASSVLTGTEAFF. The gene calls are TRBV9 and TRBJ1-1; D gene uncertain. The germline V and J ends were trimmed by 1 base and 4 bases, with 8 bases remaining between them. Germline CDR1 reads SGDLS; CDR2 reads YYNGEE. The CDR3 sequence is 13 residues long.

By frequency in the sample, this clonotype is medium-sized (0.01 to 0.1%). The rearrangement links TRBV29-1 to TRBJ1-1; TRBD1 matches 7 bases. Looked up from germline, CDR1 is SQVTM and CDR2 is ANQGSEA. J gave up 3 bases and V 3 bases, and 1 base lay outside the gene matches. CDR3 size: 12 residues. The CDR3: CSVDRGDTEAFF. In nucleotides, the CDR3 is TGCAGCGTTGACAGGGGGGACACTGAAGCTTTCTTT.

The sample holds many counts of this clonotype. In DNA form, the CDR3 reads TGCGCCAGCAGCATCGGTCTAGCGGGTTCCTACGAGCAGTACTTC. As protein: CASSIGLAGSYEQYF. The chain has TRBV5-1 and TRBJ2-7, with TRBD2 matching 8 bases. V lost 4 bases, J lost 1 base, and 7 bases stayed unmatched. CDR1 and CDR2 from the germline V gene are SGHRS and YFSETQ. This CDR3 is 15 amino acids long.

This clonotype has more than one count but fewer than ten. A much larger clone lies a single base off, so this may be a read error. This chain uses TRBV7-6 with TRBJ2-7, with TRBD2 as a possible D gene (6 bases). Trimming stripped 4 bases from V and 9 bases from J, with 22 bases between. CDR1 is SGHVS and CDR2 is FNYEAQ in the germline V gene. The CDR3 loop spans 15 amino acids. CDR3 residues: CASSSLASGLVLQYF. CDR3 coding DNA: TGTGCCAGCAGCTCGTTAGCGAGCGGGCTGGTTCTGCAGTACTTC.

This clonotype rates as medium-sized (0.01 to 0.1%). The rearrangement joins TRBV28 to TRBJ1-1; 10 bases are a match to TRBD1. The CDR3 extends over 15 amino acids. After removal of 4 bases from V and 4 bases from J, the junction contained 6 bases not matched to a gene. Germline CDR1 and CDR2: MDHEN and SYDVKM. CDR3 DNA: TGTGCCAGCAGTTCGGGACAGGGGAGGTTCACTGAAGCTTTCTTT. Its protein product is CASSSGQGRFTEAFF.

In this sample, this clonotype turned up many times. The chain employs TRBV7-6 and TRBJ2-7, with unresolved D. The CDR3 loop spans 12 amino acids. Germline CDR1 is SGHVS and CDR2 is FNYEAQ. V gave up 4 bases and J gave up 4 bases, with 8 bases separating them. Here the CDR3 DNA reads TGTGCCAGCAGCTCGGACGGGTACGAGCAGTACTTC. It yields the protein CASSSDGYEQYF.

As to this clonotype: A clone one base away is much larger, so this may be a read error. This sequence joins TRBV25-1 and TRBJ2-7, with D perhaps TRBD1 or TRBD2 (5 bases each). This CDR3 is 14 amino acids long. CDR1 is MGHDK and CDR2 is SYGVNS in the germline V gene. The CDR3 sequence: CANSELGEVYEQYF. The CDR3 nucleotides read TGTGCCAACAGTGAATTGGGGGAAGTATACGAGCAGTACTTC.